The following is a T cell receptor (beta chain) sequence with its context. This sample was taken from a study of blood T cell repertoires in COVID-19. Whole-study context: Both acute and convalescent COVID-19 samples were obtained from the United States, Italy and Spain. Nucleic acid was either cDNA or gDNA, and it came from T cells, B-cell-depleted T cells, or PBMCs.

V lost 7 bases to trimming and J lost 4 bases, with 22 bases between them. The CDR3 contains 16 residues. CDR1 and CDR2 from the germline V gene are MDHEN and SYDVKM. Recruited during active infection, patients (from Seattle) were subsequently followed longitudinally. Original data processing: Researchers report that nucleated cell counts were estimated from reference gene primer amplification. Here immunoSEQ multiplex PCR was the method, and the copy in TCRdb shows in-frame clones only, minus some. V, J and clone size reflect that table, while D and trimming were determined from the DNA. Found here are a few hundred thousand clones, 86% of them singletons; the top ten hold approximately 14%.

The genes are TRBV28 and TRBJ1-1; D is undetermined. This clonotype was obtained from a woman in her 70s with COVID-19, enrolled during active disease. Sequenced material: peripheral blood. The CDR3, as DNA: TGTGCCAGCATCCCCTGGTCGTCGGGGAGCGGCACTGAAGCTTTCTTT. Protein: CASIPWSSGSGTEAFF.